One sample yielded the 23 T cell receptor beta chains listed below, sequenced in a study of beta chain features in type 1 diabetes. Every isolated RNA sample was fully reverse transcribed, so sequencing captured expressed TCRB transcripts. Some clones are missing from TCRdb's copy, which holds only in-frame ones; the method was immunoSEQ multiplex PCR. The sample comprises about 900,000 clones, about 17% of which are singletons, and 0.023% rests with the top ten. What was sequenced was naive CD4+ T cells from blood. The receptor set was obtained from a woman between 18 and 29 years old in good health.

This clone was recorded a few times. V is TRBV9 and J is TRBJ2-7; TRBD2 is a possible D gene (5 bases). Trimming removed 4 bases at V and 6 bases at J, with 17 bases between. The CDR3 is 14 amino acids. CDR1 is SGDLS and CDR2 is YYNGEE in the germline V gene. CDR3 DNA: TGTGCCAGCAGCCCTCACGGGGATCCCGTCGAGCAGTACTTC. This translates into CASSPHGDPVEQYF.

This clone showed up just a few times. The V and J genes are TRBV7-6 and TRBJ2-1; 8 bases are a match to TRBD2. The V segment lost 5 bases and the J segment 4 bases; nucleotides outside the gene matches: 7. Germline CDR1 and CDR2: SGHVS and FNYEAQ. The CDR3 spans 15 residues. This chain's CDR3 is CASSQGAGGYNEQFF. Here the CDR3 DNA reads TGTGCCAGCAGCCAAGGGGCGGGAGGTTACAATGAGCAGTTCTTC. Variable domain in full (rest from reference TRBV7-6 and TRBJ2-1): GAGVSQSPRYKVTKRGQDVALRCDPISGHVSLYWYRQALGQGPEFLTYFNYEAQQDKSGLPNDRFSAERPEGSISTLTIQRTEQRDSAMYRCASSQGAGGYNEQFFGPGTRLTVL.

This chain links TRBV28 with TRBJ1-5; D unclear. Germline assignment: CDR1 MDHEN and CDR2 SYDVKM. There are 12 residues in the CDR3. The V end was cut by 6 bases, the J end by 5 bases, with 8 bases between. This CDR3 reads CASRLPDQPQHF. For the CDR3, the DNA is TGTGCCAGCAGGCTACCCGATCAGCCCCAGCATTTT.

V gene TRBV7-2 combines with J gene TRBJ2-3, with TRBD1 as a possible D gene (6 bases). Germline V gene sequence: CDR1 SGHTA, CDR2 FQGNSA. Trimming left V 10 bases short and J 0 bases short, with 14 bases between. The CDR3 runs 14 residues. CDR3 in amino acids: CATSRDISTDTQYF. CDR3 DNA sequence: TGTGCCACCTCCCGGGACATCAGCACAGATACGCAGTATTTT.

V usage is TRBV2 and J usage is TRBJ1-3; no reliable D call. The CDR3 is made up of 15 amino acids. Trimming took 4 bases from V and 0 from J, leaving 10 bases between them. Germline V gene data show CDR1 as SNHLY and CDR2 as FYNNEI. The CDR3 region has the DNA TGTGCCAGCAGTGGGACGGTCCTCTCTGGAAACACCATATATTTT. Translating gives CASSGTVLSGNTIYF.

The V and J genes are TRBV5-4 and TRBJ2-5, with 7 bases fitting TRBD1. Trimming cost V 4 bases and J 3 bases; bases outside gene matches: 6. CDR3 size: 14 residues. In germline, CDR1 is SGHNT, CDR2 YYREEE (reference sequence). CDR3 in amino acids: CASSQVGTEETQYF. CDR3 in DNA: TGTGCCAGCAGCCAAGTGGGGACAGAAGAGACCCAGTACTTC.

This clone was picked up a small number of times. The chain carries TRBV7-9 and TRBJ2-2, with 11 bases aligning to TRBD1. With 6 bases clipped from V and 3 bases from J, the junction kept 9 bases outside the gene matches. Germline CDR1 and CDR2: SEHNR and FQNEAQ (reference sequence). CDR3 length: 17 amino acids. The CDR3 sequence: CASSSGQGAQHTGELFF. CDR3 nucleotides: TGTGCCAGCAGTTCTGGACAGGGGGCGCAGCACACCGGGGAGCTGTTTTTT.

The V gene is TRBV29-1, the J gene TRBJ2-1; D remains ambiguous. The CDR3 loop spans 13 amino acids. V was pared by 7 bases and J by 0 bases, with 10 bases between. Per the germline V gene, CDR1 is SQVTM and CDR2 is ANQGSEA. The CDR3 protein is CSAPGPSYNEQFF. CDR3 sequence (DNA): TGCAGCGCCCCCGGACCCTCCTACAATGAGCAGTTCTTC.

This sequence joins TRBV6-1 and TRBJ2-7; D perhaps matches TRBD1 (5 bases). Germline V lookup: CDR1 MNHNS, CDR2 SASEGT. The CDR3 is 13 residues long. V was shortened by 7 bases and J by 4 bases, with 14 bases between the two germline ends. As DNA, the CDR3 is TGTGCCAGCACCCCGGACACCTATTACGAGCAGTACTTC. Protein sequence: CASTPDTYYEQYF.

V and J are TRBV4-2 and TRBJ1-1; D gene unclear. Trimming cost V 0 bases and J 1 base, with 9 bases left between them. CDR1 is LGHNA and CDR2 is YNFKEQ in the germline V gene. This CDR3 comprises 15 residues. The CDR3 sequence is CASSQEPAANTEAFF. CDR3 coding DNA: TGTGCCAGCAGCCAAGAGCCAGCAGCGAACACTGAAGCTTTCTTT.

On this clone itself: The junction does not match germline at one end; this may be a read error. This chain connects TRBV5-4 to TRBJ2-4; D tentatively fits TRBD1 or TRBD2 (5 bases each). The V gene's germline CDR1 is SGHNT and CDR2 YYREEE (reference sequence). The CDR3 loop spans 17 amino acids. CDR3 region: CASSQGTFRDGGNIQYF. As DNA, the CDR3 is TGCGCCAGCAGCCAAGGTACCTTCCGGGACGGAGGAAACATTCAGTACTTC.

This clone has a handful of counts. The chain couples TRBV5-6 to TRBJ2-3, with D unclear. Germline CDR1 reads SGHDT; CDR2 reads YYEEEE. The CDR3 loop spans 14 amino acids. V gave up 3 bases and J gave up 3 bases, with 11 bases separating them. CDR3 in DNA: TGTGCCAGCAGCTCAGGTTTTGCGACAGATACGCAGTATTTT. Translated, it gives CASSSGFATDTQYF.

J is TRBJ1-2 and V is TRBV10-3; possible D gene TRBD1, 5 bases. V gave up 4 bases and J gave up 8 bases, with 14 bases separating them. This CDR3 is 13 amino acids long. Germline lookup yields CDR1 ENHRY and CDR2 SYGVKD. DNA for the CDR3: TGTGCCATCAGTGTGGAGGGACCGAACGGCTACACCTTC. Translated: CAISVEGPNGYTF.

The chain couples TRBV7-9 to TRBJ2-7; the D gene could be TRBD1 or TRBD2 (5 bases each). Germline CDR1 and CDR2: SEHNR and FQNEAQ (reference sequence). V was pared by 6 bases and J by 6 bases, with 21 bases between. The CDR3 runs 15 residues. In DNA form, the CDR3 reads TGTGCCAGCAGTAGCGTCGGGGAGTTGGGGCGCGAGCAGTACTTC. Translated, it gives CASSSVGELGREQYF.

The V call is TRBV11-2, the J call TRBJ2-5; D is possibly TRBD1 (5 bases). This CDR3 is 14 amino acids long. CDR1 is SGHAT and CDR2 is FQNNGV in the germline V gene. V lost 5 bases and J lost 5, with 15 bases in between. The CDR3: CASSQSTGGETQYF. The CDR3 DNA reads TGTGCCAGCAGCCAGAGCACAGGTGGCGAGACCCAGTACTTC.

J is TRBJ1-4 and V is TRBV6-5, with D possibly being TRBD1 (6 bases). Trimming pared 6 bases from V and 8 bases from J, leaving 16 bases between. Germline V gene sequence: CDR1 MNHEY, CDR2 SVGAGI. The CDR3 runs to 14 residues. The CDR3 sequence: CASSDGQINEKLFF. The CDR3 region has the DNA TGTGCCAGCAGCGATGGACAGATAAACGAAAAACTGTTTTTT.

The V and J genes are TRBV28 and TRBJ2-1; 10 bases line up with TRBD2. Germline lookup yields CDR1 MDHEN and CDR2 SYDVKM. The junction had 13 bases not matched to a gene; V was cut back by 7 bases and J by 10 bases. This CDR3 has 15 residues. The CDR3 DNA reads as TGTGCCAGCACTATTGCCCTAGCGGGAGATAGCGAGCAGTTCTTC. Protein product: CASTIALAGDSEQFF.

This chain connects TRBV2 to TRBJ1-2; TRBD1 agrees at 11 bases. The CDR3 is 14 residues long. Germline V CDR1 and CDR2: SNHLY, FYNNEI. With 6 bases clipped from V and 4 bases from J, the junction kept 4 bases outside the gene matches. In nucleotides, the CDR3 is TGTGCCAGCAGAGGACAGGGGGCACTCTATGGCTACACCTTC. Residues: CASRGQGALYGYTF.

This chain uses TRBV7-2 with TRBJ2-1; 7 positions agree with TRBD1. CDR3 length: 13 amino acids. The V and J ends lost 6 bases and 5 bases, in that order; junction bases with no gene match: 4. Germline CDR1 and CDR2: SGHTA and FQGNSA. CDR3 amino acids: CASSLDRNNEQFF. The CDR3 DNA reads as TGTGCCAGCAGTCTGGACAGGAACAATGAGCAGTTCTTC. The variable domain in full, completed from reference TRBV7-2 and TRBJ2-1, reads GAGVSQSPSNKVTEKGKDVELRCDPISGHTALYWYRQSLGQGLEFLIYFQGNSAPDKSGLPSDRFSAERTGGSVSTLTIQRTQQEDSAVYLCASSLDRNNEQFFGPGTRLTVL.

This clone was counted between two and nine times. The gene calls are TRBV7-9 and TRBJ2-5; D might be TRBD1 (5 bases). CDR3 length equals 14 residues. Germline V lookup: CDR1 SEHNR, CDR2 FQNEAQ (reference sequence). V gave up 1 base and J gave up 5 bases, with 11 bases separating them. The CDR3, as DNA: TGTGCCAGCAGCTTAGTAGGGGCTGCGGAGACCCAGTACTTC. Its protein is CASSLVGAAETQYF. Filled out from reference TRBV7-9 and TRBJ2-5, the complete variable domain reads DTGVSQNPRHKITKRGQNVTFRCDPISEHNRLYWYRQTLGQGPEFLTYFQNEAQLEKSRLLSDRFSAERPKGSFSTLEIQRTEQGDSAMYLCASSLVGAAETQYFGPGTRLLVL.

J is TRBJ2-3 and V is TRBV25-1; TRBD2 matches 11 bases. Per germline, CDR1 MGHDK and CDR2 SYGVNS. V trimming: 2 bases; J trimming: 2 bases; junction bases outside the gene matches: 3. The CDR3 has 16 residues. DNA for the CDR3: TGTGCCAGCAGTGAAATGACTAGCGGGAACACAGATACGCAGTATTTT. Encoded protein: CASSEMTSGNTDTQYF. The full variable domain, completed using reference TRBV25-1 and TRBJ2-3, is EADIYQTPRYLVIGTGKKITLECSQTMGHDKMYWYQQDPGMELHLIHYSYGVNSTEKGDLSSESTVSRIRTEHFPLTLESARPSHTSQYLCASSEMTSGNTDTQYFGPGTRLTVL.

This clone has more than one count but fewer than ten. For the CDR3, the DNA is TGCGGTAAAGGGTTAGGACTAGCGACCACCGGGGAGCTGTTTTTT. Amino acids: CGKGLGLATTGELFF. The chain couples TRBV5-1 to TRBJ2-2; TRBD2 aligns across 9 bases. Per the germline V gene, CDR1 is SGHRS and CDR2 is YFSETQ. The CDR3 is 15 amino acids.

This clone was picked up a small number of times. J is TRBJ2-7 and V is TRBV6-5, with 10 bases lining up with TRBD1. This CDR3 region has 15 residues. Germline CDR1 MNHEY, CDR2 SVGAGI. V dropped 6 bases and J dropped 3; count of bases not matched to a gene: 8. CDR3 region: CASRAGQGGVYEQYF. CDR3 in DNA: TGTGCCAGCAGGGCTGGACAGGGGGGAGTCTACGAGCAGTACTTC.